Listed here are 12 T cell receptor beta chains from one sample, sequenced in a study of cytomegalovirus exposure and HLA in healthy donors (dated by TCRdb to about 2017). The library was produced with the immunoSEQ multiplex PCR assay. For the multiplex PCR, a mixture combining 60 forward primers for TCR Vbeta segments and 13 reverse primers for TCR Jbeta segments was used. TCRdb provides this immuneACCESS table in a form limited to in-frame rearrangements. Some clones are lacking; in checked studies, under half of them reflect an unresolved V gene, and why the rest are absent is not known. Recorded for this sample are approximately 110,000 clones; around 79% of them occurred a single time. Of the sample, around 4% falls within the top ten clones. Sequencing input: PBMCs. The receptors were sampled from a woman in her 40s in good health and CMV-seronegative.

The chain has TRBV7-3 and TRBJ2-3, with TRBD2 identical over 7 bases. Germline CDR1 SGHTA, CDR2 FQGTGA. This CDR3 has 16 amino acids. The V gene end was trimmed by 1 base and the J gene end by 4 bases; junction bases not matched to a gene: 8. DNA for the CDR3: TGTGCCAGCAGCTTAAGCGGGGGAGATCTTGCAGATACGCAGTATTTT. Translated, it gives CASSLSGGDLADTQYF.

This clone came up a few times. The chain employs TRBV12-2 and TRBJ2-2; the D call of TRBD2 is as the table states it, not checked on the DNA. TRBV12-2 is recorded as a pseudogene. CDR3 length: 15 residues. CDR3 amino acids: CASRLAGLGKGELFF. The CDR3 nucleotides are TGTGCAAGTCGCTTAGCGGGACTAGGAAAAGGGGAGCTGTTTTTT.

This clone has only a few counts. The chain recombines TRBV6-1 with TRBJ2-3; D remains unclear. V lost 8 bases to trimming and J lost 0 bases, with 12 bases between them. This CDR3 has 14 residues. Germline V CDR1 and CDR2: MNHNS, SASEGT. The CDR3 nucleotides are TGTGCCAGCCGCCCCGGGTCTAGCACAGATACGCAGTATTTT. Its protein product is CASRPGSSTDTQYF.

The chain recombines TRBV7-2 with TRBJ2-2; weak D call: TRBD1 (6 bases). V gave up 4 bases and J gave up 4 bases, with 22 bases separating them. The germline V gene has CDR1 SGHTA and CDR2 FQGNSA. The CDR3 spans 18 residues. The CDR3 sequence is CASSSIRSLTGFTGELFF. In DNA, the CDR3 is TGTGCCAGCAGCTCTATTCGGAGTCTAACAGGGTTCACCGGGGAGCTGTTTTTT.

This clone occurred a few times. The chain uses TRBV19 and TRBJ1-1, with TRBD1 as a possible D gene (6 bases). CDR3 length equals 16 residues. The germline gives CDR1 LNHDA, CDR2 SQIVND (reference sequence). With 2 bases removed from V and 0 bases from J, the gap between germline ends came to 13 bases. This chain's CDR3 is CASSIQGSWMNTEAFF. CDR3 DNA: TGTGCCAGTAGTATACAGGGGAGTTGGATGAACACTGAAGCTTTCTTT.

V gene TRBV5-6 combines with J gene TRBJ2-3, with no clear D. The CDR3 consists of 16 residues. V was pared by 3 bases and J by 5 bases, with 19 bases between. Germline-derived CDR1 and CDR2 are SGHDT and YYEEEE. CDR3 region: CASSYYDSPAVDTQYF. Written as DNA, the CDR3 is TGTGCCAGCAGCTATTACGATAGCCCAGCCGTAGATACGCAGTATTTT.

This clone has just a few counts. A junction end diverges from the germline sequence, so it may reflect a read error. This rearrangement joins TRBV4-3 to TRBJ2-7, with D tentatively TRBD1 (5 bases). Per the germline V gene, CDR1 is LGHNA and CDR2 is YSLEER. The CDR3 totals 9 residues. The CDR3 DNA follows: TGCGCCAGCAGCCCCCGACAGCGCTTC. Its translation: CASSPRQRF.

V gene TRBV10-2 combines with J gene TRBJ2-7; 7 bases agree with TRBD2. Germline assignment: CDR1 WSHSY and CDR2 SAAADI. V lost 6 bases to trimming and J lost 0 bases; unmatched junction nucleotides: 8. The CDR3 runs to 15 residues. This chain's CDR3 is CASSSLLADSYEQYF. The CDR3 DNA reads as TGCGCCAGCAGCTCTCTTCTAGCGGACTCCTACGAGCAGTACTTC.

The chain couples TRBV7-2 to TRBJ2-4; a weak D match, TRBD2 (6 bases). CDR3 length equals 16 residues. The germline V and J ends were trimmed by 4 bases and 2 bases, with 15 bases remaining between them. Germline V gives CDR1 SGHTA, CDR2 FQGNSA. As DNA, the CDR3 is TGTGCCAGCAGCTCCCCGTCCGGGACTCCCAAAAACATTCAGTACTTC. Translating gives CASSSPSGTPKNIQYF.

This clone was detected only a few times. The DNA of the CDR3 is TGTGCCAGCAGTTACAAGTCGGACAGACCACCCCTCCACTTT. Its translation: CASSYKSDRPPLHF. The rearrangement uses TRBV6-6 and TRBJ1-6, with D maybe TRBD1 (6 bases). CDR1 MNHNY and CDR2 SVGAGI come from the germline V gene (reference sequence). The length of the CDR3 is 14 residues. Trimming left V 2 bases short and J 11 bases short, with 13 bases between.

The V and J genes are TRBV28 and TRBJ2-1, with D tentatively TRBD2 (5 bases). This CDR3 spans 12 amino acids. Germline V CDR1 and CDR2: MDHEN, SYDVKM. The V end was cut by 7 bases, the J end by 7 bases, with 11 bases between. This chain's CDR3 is CASTAGRNEQFF. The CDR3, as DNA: TGTGCCAGCACGGCGGGCCGGAATGAGCAGTTCTTC.

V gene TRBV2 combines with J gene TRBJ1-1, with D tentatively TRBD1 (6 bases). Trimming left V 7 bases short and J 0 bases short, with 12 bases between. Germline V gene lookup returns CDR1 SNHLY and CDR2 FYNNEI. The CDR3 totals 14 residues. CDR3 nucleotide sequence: TGTGCCAGCACGATACAGGGTATGAACACTGAAGCTTTCTTT. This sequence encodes CASTIQGMNTEAFF.